This T cell receptor beta chain was retrieved from a study of blood T cell repertoires in COVID-19. This CDR3 contains 15 residues. The germline V gene has CDR1 KGHSH and CDR2 LQKENI. V lost 5 bases and J lost 6; bases outside the gene matches: 9. Clones were read by immunoSEQ multiplex PCR, and TCRdb kept only the in-frame ones, dropping some. This sample has 200,000 to 300,000 clones, with approximately 85% found just once. The receptor comes from a man aged 45-65 years with COVID-19, enrolled during active disease. The chain recombines TRBV18 with TRBJ2-2, with 7 nucleotides matching TRBD1. What was sequenced was peripheral blood. The CDR3 loop reads CASSRQGPRAGELFF. The CDR3 bases are TGTGCCAGCTCAAGACAGGGCCCTCGGGCCGGGGAGCTGTTTTTT.